The 5 T cell receptor beta chains below all came from one sample that was sequenced in a study of blood T cell repertoires in COVID-19. Using immunoSEQ multiplex PCR, the repertoire was profiled, and TCRdb retains in-frame clones only, with some absent. In the table there are some 45,000 clones, approximately 88% of which are singletons. Sequencing was done on a sample of peripheral blood. These receptors all come from a human donor with active COVID-19. The donor label of this sample is uncertain.

The CDR3, as DNA: TGTGCCAGTAGCCCCCTCGGGGCCAACGTCCTGACTTTC. It yields the protein CASSPLGANVLTF. The gene calls are TRBV19 and TRBJ2-6; D is uncertain. Per the germline V gene, CDR1 is LNHDA and CDR2 is SQIVND (reference sequence). This CDR3 has 13 residues. Trimming removed 6 bases at V and 4 bases at J, with 7 bases between.

The gene calls are TRBV28 and TRBJ2-2; the D is unclear. In germline, CDR1 is MDHEN, CDR2 SYDVKM. The length of the CDR3 is 12 residues. V lost 6 bases to trimming and J lost 1 base, with 3 bases between them. Written as DNA, the CDR3 is TGTGCCAGCAGCGGGAACACCGGGGAGCTGTTTTTT. This sequence encodes CASSGNTGELFF.

The V gene is TRBV18, the J gene TRBJ2-3, with D possibly TRBD1 on 6 matching bases. V was trimmed by 6 bases and J by 1 base, leaving 14 bases between them. Germline V CDR1 and CDR2: KGHSH, LQKENI. This CDR3 has 15 amino acids. CDR3 residues: CASSQQGFGTDTQYF. In DNA form, the CDR3 reads TGTGCCAGCTCGCAACAGGGATTTGGCACAGATACGCAGTATTTT.

The chain carries TRBV30 and TRBJ1-1; D is perhaps TRBD1 (5 bases). The V end was cut by 4 bases, the J end by 0 bases, with 9 bases between. This CDR3 spans 13 amino acids. Germline V lookup: CDR1 GTSNPN, CDR2 SVGIG (reference sequence). CDR3: CAWIRQMNTEAFF. Written as DNA, the CDR3 is TGTGCCTGGATTCGACAGATGAACACTGAAGCTTTCTTT.

This clone has only one observation. This chain connects TRBV7-6 to TRBJ2-7; D not certain. V gave up 1 base and J gave up 3 bases, with 7 bases separating them. There are 13 residues in the CDR3. The germline gives CDR1 SGHVS, CDR2 FNYEAQ. The DNA for the CDR3 is TGTGCCAGCAGCTTAGGTCCAGGCTACGAGCAGTACTTC. Protein: CASSLGPGYEQYF.